The T cell receptor beta chain under discussion was sequenced for a study of T cells expressing NK-cell markers (dated by TCRdb to 2018 to 2020). For context, the study as a whole: TCR beta-chain repertoires were profiled in sorted CD3+CD56+NKG2C+, CD3+CD56+NKG2C- and CD3+CD56-NKG2C+ T-cell subsets from several donors. Libraries were sequenced as 2 x 150 bp reads on Illumina HiSeq 2000/2500, MiSeq or NextSeq. The study sequenced eight donors, all healthy volunteers chosen at random: three men and five women. Of the eight sequenced donors, seven were found to be HCMV-seropositive and one was found to be HCMV-seronegative.

To determine HCMV serostatus, a commercial ELISA kit was used to detect HCMV-specific IgG in serum. Ficoll density gradient centrifugation was used to isolate peripheral blood mononuclear cells from blood. TCRdb lists the instrument as Illumina HiSeq 2000. 5'RACE template switching, by which a universal primer site and unique molecular identifiers were added, was used to make TCR beta cDNA libraries. Synthesis of cDNA was primed from the TCR beta constant segment and was followed by two consecutive PCR amplification steps. Concerning the study's data processing: MIGEC was used to demultiplex reads and group the reads by UMI, and MiTCR was used to assemble and quantify clonotypes. To exclude erroneous sequences, any TCR cDNA sequence not supported by at least two reads was discarded. The tcR package was used for downstream repertoire analysis, and clonotypes were matched between fractions using CDR3 nucleotide sequence together with V segment. Antigen specificity was annotated against VDJdb with VDJmatch, allowing one amino acid substitution in CDR3. The reads underwent TCRdb reprocessing, giving one record for each CDR3 protein sequence and no DNA. The authors' filters were not applied to this entry. This sample's listing comprises around 380,000 distinct CDR3 sequences. Clones ranked in the top ten supply about 10% of the sample.

CDR1 and CDR2, per the germline V gene (reference sequence), are LGHDT and YNNKEL. Inclusive of the bounding cysteine and phenylalanine, the CDR3 is 13 residues long. A DNA sequence was not provided. Overall results and qualifications from the work: Whether the expanded NKG2C-expressing T cell clones were specific for HCMV antigens was left unclear. In 5 to 7 donors, the dominant CD3+CD56+NKG2C+ clonotypes ranked among the top 10 CD8+ clonotypes, making up about 1.0-8% of CD8+ T cells. Those dominant clonotypes were again the most abundant among CD3+CD56-NKG2C+ cells in a few donors, at about 25-60.1%.

With respect to this clonotype: Its specific antigen is unknown.

Sequencing was done on a sample of blood T cells: a sorted CD56 or NKG2C T cell subset, CD4+ or CD8+ T cells, or bulk PBMC T cells (not recorded which). The receptor comes from a woman aged 50 to 65 in good health. Donor details come from another sample of the same person, matched by shared clones. The V gene is TRBV3-1 and the J gene is TRBJ2-1; TCRdb lists TRBD2, though no DNA is available to test this call. The CDR3 protein is CASSQERDFEQFF.